The rows below give T cell receptor beta chains drawn from one sample of a study of hypomethylating agent response in myelodysplastic syndrome. The method was immunoSEQ multiplex PCR; TCRdb's version includes in-frame clones alone and lacks a portion of them. The sample carries 4,500 to 5,500 clones, roughly 84% recorded once. Source: bone marrow, taken before or after starting hypomethylating agent treatment for myelodysplastic syndrome (not recorded which). Receptor source: a human donor with myelodysplastic syndrome. The CDR3 runs from the conserved cysteine through the conserved F or W. D genes are given only for firm matches. Only part of the rows carry a size: once, few, many, or a class if the clone is expanded.

d_call,j_call,v_call,clone_size,cdr3_nt,cdr3_aa
TRBD1,TRBJ1-2,TRBV7-2,NA,TGTGCCAGCAGCTTTGGCCCGGGACAGGGTGGCTACACCTTC,CASSFGPGQGGYTF
NA,TRBJ2-1,TRBV10-1,NA,TGCGCCAGCAGCCTCGGGACGGCATACAATGAGCAGTTCTTC,CASSLGTAYNEQFF
TRBD1,TRBJ2-3,TRBV7-7,NA,TGTGCTAGCAGCCATGGACAGGGCCCGACAGATACGCAGTATTTT,CASSHGQGPTDTQYF
TRBD2,TRBJ2-1,TRBV11-2,NA,TGTGCCAGCAGCTTAGGGGGACTAGCGGGGGGGCGGAATGAGCAGTTCTTC,CASSLGGLAGGRNEQFF
NA,TRBJ2-2,TRBV7-6,NA,TGTGCCAGCAGCTTGATACGGGGAGGGAACACCGGGGAGCTGTTTTTT,CASSLIRGGNTGELFF
NA,TRBJ2-3,TRBV5-1,NA,TGCGCCAGCAGCCAAACGGGTGATACAGATACGCAGTATTTT,CASSQTGDTDTQYF
TRBD1,TRBJ2-2,TRBV9,NA,TGTGCCAGCAGACCCGGACAGGGGGAAAACACCGGGGAGCTGTTTTTT,CASRPGQGENTGELFF
NA,TRBJ1-1,TRBV5-6,NA,TGTGCCAGCAGCCTCCTCTTGAGCCAAGTTGGAACTGAAGCTTTCTTT,CASSLLLSQVGTEAFF
NA,TRBJ1-4,TRBV5-4,NA,TGTGCCAGCAGCTTAACTCCCGGGGTCGAAAAACTGTTTTTT,CASSLTPGVEKLFF
NA,TRBJ1-1,TRBV19,NA,TGTGCCAGTAGTATTACGGCGGGGGACACTGAAGCTTTCTTT,CASSITAGDTEAFF
TRBD1,TRBJ1-1,TRBV18,NA,TGTGCCAGCTCGCCGGGACAGGCGATTGTGAACACTGAAGCTTTCTTT,CASSPGQAIVNTEAFF
NA,TRBJ2-5,TRBV7-2,NA,TGTGCCAGCAGCTTAGACCCGACGCCGCAAGAGACCCAGTACTTC,CASSLDPTPQETQYF
NA,TRBJ1-3,TRBV2,NA,TGTGCCAGCAGCGCAACACGCGGCTCTGGAAACACCATATATTTT,CASSATRGSGNTIYF
NA,TRBJ1-4,TRBV2,NA,TGTGCCAGCAGTGAAGACGGATGGGCAACTAATGAAAAACTGTTTTTT,CASSEDGWATNEKLFF
TRBD1,TRBJ1-3,TRBV30,NA,TGTGCCTGGAGTCCAGGGGGCACCATATATTTT,CAWSPGGTIYF
NA,TRBJ1-1,TRBV7-2,once,TGTGCCAGCAGCTCCGATGCAAACATGAACACTGAAGCTTTCTTT,CASSSDANMNTEAFF
NA,TRBJ1-5,TRBV14,few,TGTGCCAGCAGCTTCGCCGCTGGGCCCCAGCATTTT,CASSFAAGPQHF
NA,TRBJ1-6,TRBV6-6,NA,TGTGCCAGCAGTTACGAGATCAGTCGTAACTCACCCCTCCACTTT,CASSYEISRNSPLHF
NA,TRBJ2-7,TRBV7-2,NA,TGTGCCAGCAGCTTAGCGATATCTGGGTTCTACGAGCAGTACTTC,CASSLAISGFYEQYF
NA,TRBJ1-2,TRBV5-6,NA,TGTGCCAGCAGCGCTTACTATGGCTACACCTTC,CASSAYYGYTF
NA,TRBJ2-7,TRBV5-8,NA,TGTGCCAGCAGCGACCCTCGCAGGGGTTCCTACGAGCAGTACTTC,CASSDPRRGSYEQYF
TRBD1,TRBJ2-7,TRBV9,once,TGTGCCAGCAGCGTAGATTGGGGAGGACAGGGGCGCGAGCAGTACTTC,CASSVDWGGQGREQYF
NA,TRBJ1-3,TRBV9,NA,TGTGCCAGCAGCTTCCGGCCCTCTGGAAACACCATATATTTT,CASSFRPSGNTIYF
TRBD1,TRBJ1-5,TRBV4-3,once,TGCGCCAGCAGGAGTGACAGGGGCGTCGATCAGCCCCAGCATTTT,CASRSDRGVDQPQHF
TRBD1,TRBJ2-2,TRBV19,NA,TGTGCCAGTAGTTCCGGGACAGGGGGCACCGGGGAGCTGTTTTTT,CASSSGTGGTGELFF
TRBD2,TRBJ2-1,TRBV7-3,NA,TGTGCCAGCACGGAGCTAGCGGGGGTCAATGAGCAGTTCTTC,CASTELAGVNEQFF
NA,TRBJ1-3,TRBV7-2,NA,TGTGCCAGCAGACCTTCAGGGTACTCTGGAAACACCATATATTTT,CASRPSGYSGNTIYF